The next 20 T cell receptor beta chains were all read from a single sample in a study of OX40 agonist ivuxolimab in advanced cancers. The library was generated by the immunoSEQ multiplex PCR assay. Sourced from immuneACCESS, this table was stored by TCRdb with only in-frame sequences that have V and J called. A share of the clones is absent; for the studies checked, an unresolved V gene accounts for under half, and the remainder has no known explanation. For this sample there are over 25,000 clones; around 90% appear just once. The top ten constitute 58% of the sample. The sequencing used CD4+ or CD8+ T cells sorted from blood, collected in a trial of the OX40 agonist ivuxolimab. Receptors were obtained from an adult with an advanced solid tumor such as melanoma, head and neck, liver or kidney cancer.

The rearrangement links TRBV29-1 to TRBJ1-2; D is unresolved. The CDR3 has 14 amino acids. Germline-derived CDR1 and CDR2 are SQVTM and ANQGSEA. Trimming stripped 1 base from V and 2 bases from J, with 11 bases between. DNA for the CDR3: TGCAGCGTTGAAGGATACACAGACAACTATGGCTACACCTTC. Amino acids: CSVEGYTDNYGYTF.

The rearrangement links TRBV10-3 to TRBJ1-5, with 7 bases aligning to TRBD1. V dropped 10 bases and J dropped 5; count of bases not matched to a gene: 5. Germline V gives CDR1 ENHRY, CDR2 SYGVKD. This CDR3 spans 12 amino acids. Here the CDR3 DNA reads TGTGCCAATGGACAGGAGGATCAGCCCCAGCATTTT. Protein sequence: CANGQEDQPQHF.

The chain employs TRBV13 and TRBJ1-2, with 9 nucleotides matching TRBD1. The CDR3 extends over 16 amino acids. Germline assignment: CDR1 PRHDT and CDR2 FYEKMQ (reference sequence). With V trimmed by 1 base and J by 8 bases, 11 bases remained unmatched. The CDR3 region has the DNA TGTGCCAGCAGCTTAGAGTCGGGACAGGGCTGGGGAGGCTACACCTTC. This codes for CASSLESGQGWGGYTF.

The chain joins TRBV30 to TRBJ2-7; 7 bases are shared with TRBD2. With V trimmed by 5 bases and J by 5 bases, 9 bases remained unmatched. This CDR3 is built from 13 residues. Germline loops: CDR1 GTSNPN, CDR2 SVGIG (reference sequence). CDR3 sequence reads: CAWWAGGFDEQYF. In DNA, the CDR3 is TGTGCCTGGTGGGCCGGGGGGTTCGACGAGCAGTACTTC.

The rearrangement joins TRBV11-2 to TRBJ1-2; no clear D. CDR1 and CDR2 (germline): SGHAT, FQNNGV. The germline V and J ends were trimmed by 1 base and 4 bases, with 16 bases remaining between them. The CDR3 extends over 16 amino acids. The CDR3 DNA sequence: TGTGCCAGCAGCTTAGGAGACCAGAATTTATTCTATGGCTACACCTTC. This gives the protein CASSLGDQNLFYGYTF. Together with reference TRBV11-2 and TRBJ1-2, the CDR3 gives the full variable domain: EAGVAQSPRYKIIEKRQSVAFWCNPISGHATLYWYQQILGQGPKLLIQFQNNGVVDDSQLPKDRFSAERLKGVDSTLKIQPAKLEDSAVYLCASSLGDQNLFYGYTFGSGTRLTVV.

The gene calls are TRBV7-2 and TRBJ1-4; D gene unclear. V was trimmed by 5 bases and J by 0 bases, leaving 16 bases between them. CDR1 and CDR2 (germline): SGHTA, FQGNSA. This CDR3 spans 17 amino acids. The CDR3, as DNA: TGTGCCAGCAGCCGAAAGCCTCCCGGGACAACTAATGAAAAACTGTTTTTT. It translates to CASSRKPPGTTNEKLFF.

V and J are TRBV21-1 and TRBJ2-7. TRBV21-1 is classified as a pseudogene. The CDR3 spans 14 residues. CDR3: CASSKEDPNEEQYF. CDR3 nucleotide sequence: TGTGCCAGCAGCAAAGAGGACCCTAACGAGGAGCAGTACTTC.

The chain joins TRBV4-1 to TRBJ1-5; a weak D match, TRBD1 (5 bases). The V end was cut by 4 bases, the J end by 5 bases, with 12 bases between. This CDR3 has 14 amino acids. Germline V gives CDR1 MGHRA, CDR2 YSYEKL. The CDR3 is CASSRGERDQPQHF. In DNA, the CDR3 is TGCGCCAGCAGCCGGGGGGAAAGGGATCAGCCCCAGCATTTT.

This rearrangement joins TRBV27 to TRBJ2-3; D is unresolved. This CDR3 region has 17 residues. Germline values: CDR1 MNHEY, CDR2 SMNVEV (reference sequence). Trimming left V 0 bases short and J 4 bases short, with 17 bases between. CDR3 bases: TGTGCCAGCAGTTTATCGCCCCCTCCTCTAGATTCAGATACGCAGTATTTT. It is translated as CASSLSPPPLDSDTQYF.

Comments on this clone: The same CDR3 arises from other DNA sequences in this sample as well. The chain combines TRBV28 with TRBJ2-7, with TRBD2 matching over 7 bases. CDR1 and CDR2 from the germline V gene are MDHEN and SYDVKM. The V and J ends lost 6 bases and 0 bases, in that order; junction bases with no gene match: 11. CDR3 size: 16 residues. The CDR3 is CASSPTGGLRSYEQYF. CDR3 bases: TGTGCCAGCAGCCCAACGGGGGGTCTACGCTCCTACGAGCAGTACTTC.

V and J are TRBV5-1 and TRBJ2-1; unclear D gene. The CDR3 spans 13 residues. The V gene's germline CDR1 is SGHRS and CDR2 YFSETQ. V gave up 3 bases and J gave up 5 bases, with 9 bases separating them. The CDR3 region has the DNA TGCGCCAGCAGCTACGAAGACGACAATGAGCAGTTCTTC. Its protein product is CASSYEDDNEQFF.

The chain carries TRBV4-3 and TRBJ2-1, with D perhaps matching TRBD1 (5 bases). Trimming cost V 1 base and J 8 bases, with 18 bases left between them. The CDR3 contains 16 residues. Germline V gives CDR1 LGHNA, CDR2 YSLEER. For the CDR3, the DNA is TGCGCCAGCAGCCAAGGGCTAAGGGGCCTCGAGGATGAGCAGTTCTTC. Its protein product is CASSQGLRGLEDEQFF.

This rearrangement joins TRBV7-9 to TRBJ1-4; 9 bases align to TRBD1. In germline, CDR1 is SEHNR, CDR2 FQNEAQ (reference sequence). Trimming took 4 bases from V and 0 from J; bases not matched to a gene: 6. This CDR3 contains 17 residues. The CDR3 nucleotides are TGTGCCAGCAGCTCGCCGGGACAGGGAGCAACTAATGAAAAACTGTTTTTT. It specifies CASSSPGQGATNEKLFF.

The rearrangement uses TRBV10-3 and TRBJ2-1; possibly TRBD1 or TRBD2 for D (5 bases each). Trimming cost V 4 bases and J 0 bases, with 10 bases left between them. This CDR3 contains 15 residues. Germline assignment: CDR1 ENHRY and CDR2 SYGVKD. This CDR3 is CAISAGDLSYNEQFF. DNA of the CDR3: TGTGCCATCAGTGCCGGGGACCTCTCCTACAATGAGCAGTTCTTC.

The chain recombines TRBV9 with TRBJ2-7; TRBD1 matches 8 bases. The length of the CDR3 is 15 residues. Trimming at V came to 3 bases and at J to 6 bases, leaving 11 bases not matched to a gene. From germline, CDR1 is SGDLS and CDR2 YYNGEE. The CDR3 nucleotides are TGTGCCAGCAGCGCCGGAACAGGGGGGTGGGGCGAGCAGTACTTC. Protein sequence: CASSAGTGGWGEQYF.

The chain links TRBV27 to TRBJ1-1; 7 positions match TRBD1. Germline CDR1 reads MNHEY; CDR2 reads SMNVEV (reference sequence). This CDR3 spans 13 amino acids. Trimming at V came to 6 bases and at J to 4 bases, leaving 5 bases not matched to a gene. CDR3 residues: CASSLPGGTEAFF. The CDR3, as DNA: TGTGCCAGCAGCCTTCCAGGGGGCACTGAAGCTTTCTTT.

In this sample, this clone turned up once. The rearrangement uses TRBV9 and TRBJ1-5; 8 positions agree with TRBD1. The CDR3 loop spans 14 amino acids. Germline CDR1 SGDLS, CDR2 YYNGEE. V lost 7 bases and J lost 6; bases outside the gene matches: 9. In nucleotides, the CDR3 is TGTGCCAGCGGTGGGCAGGGGGCCATTCAGCCCCAGCATTTT. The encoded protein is CASGGQGAIQPQHF.

CDR3 loop: CAWAGTGAYEQYF. CDR3 sequence (DNA): TGTGCCTGGGCCGGGACAGGGGCCTACGAGCAGTACTTC. The V and J genes are TRBV30 and TRBJ2-7; 10 bases line up with TRBD1. The V and J ends lost 5 bases and 2 bases, in that order; junction bases with no gene match: 3. Germline CDR1 reads GTSNPN; CDR2 reads SVGIG (reference sequence). The CDR3 has 13 residues. The full variable domain, completed using reference TRBV30 and TRBJ2-7, is SQTIHQWPATLVQPVGSPLSLECTVEGTSNPNLYWYRQAAGRGLQLLFYSVGIGQISSEVPQNLSASRPQDRQFILSSKKLLLSDSGFYLCAWAGTGAYEQYFGPGTRLTVT.

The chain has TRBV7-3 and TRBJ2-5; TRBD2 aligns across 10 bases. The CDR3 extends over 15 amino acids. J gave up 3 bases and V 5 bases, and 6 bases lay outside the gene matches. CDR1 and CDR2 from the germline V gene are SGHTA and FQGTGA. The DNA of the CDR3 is TGTGCCAGCAGCGTCAGCGGGGGGGATGAAGAGACCCAGTACTTC. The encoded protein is CASSVSGGDEETQYF.

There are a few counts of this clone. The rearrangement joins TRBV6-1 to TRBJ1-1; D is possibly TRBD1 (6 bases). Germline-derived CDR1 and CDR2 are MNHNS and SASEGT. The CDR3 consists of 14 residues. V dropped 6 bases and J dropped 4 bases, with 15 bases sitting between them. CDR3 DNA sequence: TGTGCCAGCAGCCCTACAGGGATGATCACTGAAGCTTTCTTT. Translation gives CASSPTGMITEAFF.